This TCR beta chain originates from a study of blood T cell repertoires in COVID-19. The method was immunoSEQ multiplex PCR; TCRdb's version includes in-frame clones alone and lacks a portion of them. Among approximately 170,000 clones listed, 80% were seen once. The V and J ends lost 1 base and 2 bases, in that order; junction bases with no gene match: 4. Germline V gene lookup returns CDR1 SGDLS and CDR2 YYNGEE. The CDR3 runs 15 residues. The J gene is TRBJ2-3, the V gene TRBV9; 7 positions match TRBD2. Sequenced sample: PBMCs or T cells enriched from blood (not recorded which). The TCR sequence derives from a man aged 40-49 years who had recovered from COVID-19. The CDR3 reads CASSVQAGYTDTQYF. The CDR3 bases are TGTGCCAGCAGCGTACAAGCGGGGTACACAGATACGCAGTATTTT. Based on the CDR3 plus reference TRBV9 and TRBJ2-3, the full variable domain is DSGVTQTPKHLITATGQRVTLRCSPRSGDLSVYWYQQSLDQGLQFLIQYYNGEERAKGNILERFSAQQFPDLHSELNLSSLELGDSALYFCASSVQAGYTDTQYFGPGTRLTVL.